The 15 T cell receptor beta chains below all came from one sample that was sequenced in a study of shared clonotypes between healthy human individuals. The data were produced by immunoSEQ multiplex PCR, yet TCRdb's version contains in-frame clones alone and is incomplete. The sample has some 380,000 clones; about 96% are singletons. Specimen: memory CD8+ T cells sorted from blood. The sample's subset: CD45RO+ cells pooled with CCR7-negative TemRA cells. The receptors here all came from a man aged 25 to 45 in good health.

The V gene is TRBV29-1, the J gene TRBJ1-2; D is unresolved. Deletions cut 1 base from V and 2 bases from J, with 5 bases between. The length of the CDR3 is 12 residues. The germline CDR1 and CDR2 sequences are SQVTM and ANQGSEA. CDR3: CSVEGNNYGYTF. The CDR3, as DNA: TGCAGCGTTGAAGGCAACAACTATGGCTACACCTTC.

The rearrangement links TRBV7-9 to TRBJ2-1, with D possibly called TRBD1 or TRBD2 (5 bases each). The CDR3 has 17 residues. V lost 1 base to trimming and J lost 9 bases, with 22 bases between them. Germline V lookup: CDR1 SEHNR, CDR2 FQNEAQ (reference sequence). The CDR3 region is CASSLGGTAEDGGEQFF. The CDR3 bases are TGTGCCAGCAGCTTAGGGGGAACGGCTGAAGATGGGGGTGAGCAGTTCTTC.

The genes are TRBV5-1 and TRBJ2-5; 8 positions match TRBD2. The CDR3 contains 14 residues. The J segment lost 2 bases and the V segment lost 2 bases, leaving 2 bases of the junction unmatched. In germline, CDR1 is SGHRS, CDR2 YFSETQ. DNA for the CDR3: TGCGCCAGCAGCTTTCGGGGGGGACAAGAGACCCAGTACTTC. This encodes CASSFRGGQETQYF.

The chain carries TRBV6-5 and TRBJ2-1; 9 bases line up with TRBD1. This CDR3 spans 15 amino acids. Germline CDR1 MNHEY, CDR2 SVGAGI. After removal of 7 bases from V and 2 bases from J, the junction contained 6 bases not matched to a gene. CDR3 in DNA: TGTGCCAGCAACCCCGGGACAGGGCCCTACAATGAGCAGTTCTTC. This translates into CASNPGTGPYNEQFF.

V and J are TRBV30 and TRBJ1-1; D perhaps matches TRBD1 (5 bases). V was trimmed by 2 bases and J by 5 bases, leaving 12 bases between them. Germline-derived CDR1 and CDR2 are GTSNPN and SVGIG (reference sequence). The CDR3 loop spans 13 amino acids. As DNA, the CDR3 is TGTGCCTGGAGTTGGGGCTTAGGGACTGAAGCTTTCTTT. This codes for CAWSWGLGTEAFF.

The CDR3, as DNA: TGTGCCACCAGCAGAGATCGAGCGCCGGGAAACACCATATATTTT. Its translation: CATSRDRAPGNTIYF. V usage is TRBV15 and J usage is TRBJ1-3; no firm D call. The CDR3 totals 15 residues. Germline V gene data show CDR1 as LNHNV and CDR2 as YYDKDF (reference sequence). With 0 bases removed from V and 4 bases from J, the gap between germline ends came to 10 bases.

The J gene is TRBJ1-4, the V gene TRBV28; weak D call: TRBD1 (6 bases). V was clipped by 4 bases and J by 4 bases, with 13 bases between them. The CDR3 loop spans 15 amino acids. CDR1 is MDHEN, CDR2 SYDVKM, per germline. CDR3 protein: CASSSGGRNNEKLFF. The DNA of the CDR3 is TGTGCCAGCAGTTCCGGGGGCCGTAATAATGAAAAACTGTTTTTT.

As to this clone: Other DNA sequences in the sample encode the same CDR3. This chain connects TRBV30 to TRBJ2-5, with no clear D. The CDR3 has 12 residues. CDR1 is GTSNPN and CDR2 is SVGIG in the germline V gene (reference sequence). V was cut by 0 bases and J by 5 bases, with 7 bases left in between. CDR3 nucleotide sequence: TGTGCCTGGAGTGTAAGTGGGGAGACCCAGTACTTC. This translates into CAWSVSGETQYF.

The V gene is TRBV7-9, the J gene TRBJ2-3; 14 bases are shared with TRBD2. The germline gives CDR1 SEHNR, CDR2 FQNEAQ (reference sequence). The V and J ends lost 11 bases and 4 bases, in that order; junction bases with no gene match: 2. The CDR3 totals 13 residues. The CDR3 loop reads CAGGLAGADTQYF. For the CDR3, the DNA is TGTGCCGGGGGACTAGCGGGAGCAGATACGCAGTATTTT. The whole variable domain, filled in from reference TRBV7-9 and TRBJ2-3, reads DTGVSQNPRHKITKRGQNVTFRCDPISEHNRLYWYRQTLGQGPEFLTYFQNEAQLEKSRLLSDRFSAERPKGSFSTLEIQRTEQGDSAMYLCAGGLAGADTQYFGPGTRLTVL.

The rearrangement uses TRBV19 and TRBJ2-1; D gene unclear. V gave up 3 bases and J gave up 10 bases, with 7 bases separating them. This CDR3 has 11 residues. Germline V gene data show CDR1 as LNHDA and CDR2 as SQIVND (reference sequence). As DNA, the CDR3 is TGTGCCAGTAGTATGGTTAAAGAGCAGTTCTTC. Its protein product is CASSMVKEQFF.

The chain employs TRBV6-1 and TRBJ2-1; the match to TRBD2 covers 11 bases. This CDR3 is 15 amino acids long. With V trimmed by 6 bases and J by 6 bases, 7 bases remained unmatched. Germline V lookup: CDR1 MNHNS, CDR2 SASEGT. The CDR3 DNA follows: TGTGCCAGCAGCAGATCCGGGACTAGCGGCAATGAGCAGTTCTTC. Amino acids: CASSRSGTSGNEQFF.

The chain couples TRBV5-1 to TRBJ2-7; 7 nucleotides align to TRBD2. V gave up 8 bases and J gave up 5 bases; unmatched junction bases: 13. The CDR3 sequence is 14 residues long. Germline CDR1 is SGHRS and CDR2 is YFSETQ. CDR3: CASNPPGRKNEQYF. The CDR3 nucleotides read TGCGCCAGTAATCCTCCCGGGAGGAAGAACGAGCAGTACTTC.

The V gene is TRBV5-5, the J gene TRBJ2-1; D not resolved. V was pared by 0 bases and J by 7 bases, with 11 bases between. Germline V gene lookup returns CDR1 SGHKS and CDR2 YYEKEE (reference sequence). The CDR3 is 14 residues long. CDR3 DNA: TGTGCCAGCAGCTTGGAGACTTTAGGGAATGAGCAGTTCTTC. It encodes CASSLETLGNEQFF.

The chain employs TRBV2 and TRBJ1-5, with no clear D. V was cut by 7 bases and J by 0 bases, with 7 bases left in between. Germline V CDR1 and CDR2: SNHLY, FYNNEI. This CDR3 is 13 amino acids long. The CDR3 reads CASKLYSNQPQHF. The DNA for the CDR3 is TGTGCCAGCAAACTCTATAGCAATCAGCCCCAGCATTTT.

V and J are TRBV6-1 and TRBJ2-7; no firm D call. The CDR3 extends over 14 amino acids. Trimming left V 3 bases short and J 3 bases short, with 12 bases between. The germline V gene has CDR1 MNHNS and CDR2 SASEGT. CDR3 amino acids: CASSDDLKFYEQYF. As DNA, the CDR3 is TGTGCCAGCAGTGACGACCTGAAATTCTACGAGCAGTACTTC.